This T cell receptor beta chain was sequenced for a study of beta chain features in type 1 diabetes. V was clipped by 2 bases and J by 6 bases, with 8 bases between them. Germline V lookup: CDR1 MNHNS, CDR2 SASEGT. The CDR3 spans 13 residues. Whole-study results and caveats: A moderate, significant TCRB CDR3 shortening appeared in type 1 diabetes across four CD4+ subsets.

This clone has just a few counts. Its antigen is as yet unknown. The isolated RNA, all of it, was reverse transcribed, so expressed TCRB transcripts were what got sequenced. Assay used: immunoSEQ multiplex PCR; TCRdb lists only in-frame clones, some missing. There are 150,000 or so clones in the sample; roughly 60% occur only once, and roughly 0.095% lies in the top ten. Sequences were obtained from naive CD4+ T cells from blood. The origin of this receptor is a young man with type 1 diabetes. The chain is built from TRBV6-1 and TRBJ1-3; D gene uncertain. The CDR3 coding sequence is TGTGCCAGCAGTGAATGGCGTGCAAACACCATATATTTT. The encoded protein is CASSEWRANTIYF.